A selection of T cell receptor beta chains follows, all from one sample in a study of CD8 T cells in ankylosing spondylitis. TCRdb independently ran MiXCR on the 5' RACE reads; one entry per CDR3 protein. Of roughly 670,000 distinct CDR3 sequences in the sample, around a fifth were seen once. Sequencing input: blood, either unsorted or a sorted T cell fraction (not recorded which). All receptors come from a male donor with ankylosing spondylitis. Each CDR3 is given with its conserved first and last residue. A D gene is named only where the DNA matches it firmly.

>TRBV20-1|-|TRBJ2-2
CSARAVALVGSGELFF
>TRBV19|-|TRBJ2-1
CASSMDSHNEQFF
>TRBV15|TRBD2|TRBJ2-3
CATSPGGGTPHTQYF
>TRBV7-2|-|TRBJ2-1
CASSPTLRIVDEQFF
>TRBV11-2|-|TRBJ2-1
CASSSGRGPPYNEQFF
>TRBV30|-|TRBJ1-2
CAWRRIYGYTF
>TRBV29-1|TRBD2|TRBJ2-7
CSVEDGGGRANEQYF
>TRBV24-1|TRBD2|TRBJ2-1
CATSSGGSFSNEQFF
>TRBV24-1|TRBD2|TRBJ2-1
CATSGPGAGLSYNEQFF
>TRBV7-9|TRBD1|TRBJ1-3
CASRPPGGGNTIYF
>TRBV5-1|-|TRBJ1-1
CASSLGLHAAFF
>TRBV12-3/TRBV12-4|-|TRBJ2-5
CASSPDGLGQETQYF
>TRBV7-3|-|TRBJ2-3
CASSPTGTDTQYF
>TRBV20-1|TRBD1|TRBJ1-5
CSASPIPDRVNQPQHF
>TRBV15|-|TRBJ2-6
CATSRWAEMGTGANVLTF
>TRBV3-1|-|TRBJ2-7
CASSQVSVPGVEQYF
>TRBV28|TRBD2|TRBJ2-3
CASRGASGRSSTDTQYF
>TRBV12-3/TRBV12-4|-|TRBJ2-3
CASSRQEGKATDTQYF
>TRBV29-1|TRBD1|TRBJ1-2
CSVDLGGPYGYTF
>TRBV5-1|TRBD1|TRBJ2-1
CASSLTRQGTYNEQFF
>TRBV12-3/TRBV12-4|-|TRBJ1-2
CASSLLGGYTF
>TRBV7-7|-|TRBJ2-2
CASSLSFTGELFF
>TRBV4-3|-|TRBJ2-2
CASSQDWGEITGELFF
>TRBV20-1|-|TRBJ2-7
CSARGGRLFYEQYF
>TRBV3-1|-|TRBJ2-5
CASSQVPETQYF
>TRBV11-1|-|TRBJ2-1
CASSRRDSRIRYEQFF
>TRBV7-8|-|TRBJ2-3
CASSPLGTILTDTQYF
>TRBV5-5|-|TRBJ2-2
CASSFLGPEAGELFF
>TRBV11-2|TRBD1|TRBJ1-2
CASSFEAGGNYGYTF
>TRBV5-1|-|TRBJ2-5
CASSLPGRETQYF
>TRBV10-3|-|TRBJ1-3
CAGSGPISGNTIYF
>TRBV7-2|-|TRBJ2-5
CASSFGFQETQYF
>TRBV12-3/TRBV12-4|TRBD2|TRBJ2-3
CASSLGTSGYTDTQYF
>TRBV24-1|-|TRBJ2-1
CATSGGTTNEQFF
>TRBV5-1|-|TRBJ2-7
CASSLALQRTTYEQYF
>TRBV20-1|TRBD2|TRBJ2-1
CSAKDSSGGSYNEQFF
>TRBV6-1|-|TRBJ1-4
CASSLIGKLFFF
>TRBV7-2|TRBD1|TRBJ1-4
CASSFDRGTEKLFF
>TRBV29-1|-|TRBJ2-3
CSVEDGERGGPTSDTQYF
>TRBV2|-|TRBJ2-7
CASSVRNYEQYF
>TRBV29-1|TRBD2|TRBJ2-7
CSVEKELGSKLAGGPYEQYF
>TRBV7-8|-|TRBJ2-5
CASSVDPTFIHF
>TRBV4-1|-|TRBJ2-6
CASSGTPTSGANVLTF
>TRBV12-3/TRBV12-4|-|TRBJ1-6
CASSLQGSGDSPLHF
>TRBV29-1|TRBD2|TRBJ2-3
CSVAGTTDTQYF
>TRBV29-1|-|TRBJ1-1
CSVALRDTEAFF
>TRBV6-2/TRBV6-3|-|TRBJ1-6
CASSYSNGPSLHF
>TRBV24-1|TRBD2|TRBJ2-1
CATSDPGLADNEQFF